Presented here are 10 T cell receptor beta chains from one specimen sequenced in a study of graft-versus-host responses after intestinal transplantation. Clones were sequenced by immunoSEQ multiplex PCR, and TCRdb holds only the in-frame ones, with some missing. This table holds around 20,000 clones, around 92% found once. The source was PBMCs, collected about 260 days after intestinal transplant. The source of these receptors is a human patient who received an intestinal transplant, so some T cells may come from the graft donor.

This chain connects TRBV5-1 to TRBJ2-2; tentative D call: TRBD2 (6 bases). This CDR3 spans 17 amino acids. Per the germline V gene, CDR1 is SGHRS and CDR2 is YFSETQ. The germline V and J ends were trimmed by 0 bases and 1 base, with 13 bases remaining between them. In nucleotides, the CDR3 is TGCGCCAGCAGCTTGGTCCAGGGAGCGGGGAACACCGGGGAGCTGTTTTTT. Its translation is CASSLVQGAGNTGELFF.

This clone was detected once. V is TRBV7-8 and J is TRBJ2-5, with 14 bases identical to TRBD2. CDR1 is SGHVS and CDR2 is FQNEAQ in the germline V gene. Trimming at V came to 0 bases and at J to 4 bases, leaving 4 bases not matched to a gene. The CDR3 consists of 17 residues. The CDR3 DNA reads TGTGCCAGCAGCTTAGCGGGGACTAGCGGGAGAGGAGAGACCCAGTACTTC. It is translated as CASSLAGTSGRGETQYF.

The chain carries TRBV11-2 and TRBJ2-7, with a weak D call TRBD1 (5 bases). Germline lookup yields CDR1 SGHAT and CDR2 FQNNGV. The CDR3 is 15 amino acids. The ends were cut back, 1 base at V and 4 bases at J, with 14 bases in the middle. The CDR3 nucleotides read TGTGCCAGCAGCTTAGGGAAGGGCAGGGTATACGAGCAGTACTTC. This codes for CASSLGKGRVYEQYF.

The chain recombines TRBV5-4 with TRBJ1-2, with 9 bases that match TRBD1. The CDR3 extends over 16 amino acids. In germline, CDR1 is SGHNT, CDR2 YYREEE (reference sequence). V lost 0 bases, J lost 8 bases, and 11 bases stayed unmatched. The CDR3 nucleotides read TGTGCCAGCAGCTTGGAACAGGGGGCCCGGCTGGGGGGCTACACCTTC. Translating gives CASSLEQGARLGGYTF.

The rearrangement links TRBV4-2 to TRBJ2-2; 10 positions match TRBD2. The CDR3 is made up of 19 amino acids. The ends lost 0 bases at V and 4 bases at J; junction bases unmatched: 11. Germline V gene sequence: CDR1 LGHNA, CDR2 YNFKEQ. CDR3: CASSQDRLAGGEGTGELFF. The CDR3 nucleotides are TGTGCCAGCAGCCAAGATCGACTAGCGGGTGGAGAGGGCACCGGGGAGCTGTTTTTT.

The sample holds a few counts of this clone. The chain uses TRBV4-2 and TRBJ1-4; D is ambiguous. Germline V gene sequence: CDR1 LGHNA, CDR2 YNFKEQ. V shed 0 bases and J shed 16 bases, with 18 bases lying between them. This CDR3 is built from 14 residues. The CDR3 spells CASSQEILDGREFF. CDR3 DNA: TGTGCCAGCAGCCAAGAAATACTGGACGGACGGGAGTTTTTT.

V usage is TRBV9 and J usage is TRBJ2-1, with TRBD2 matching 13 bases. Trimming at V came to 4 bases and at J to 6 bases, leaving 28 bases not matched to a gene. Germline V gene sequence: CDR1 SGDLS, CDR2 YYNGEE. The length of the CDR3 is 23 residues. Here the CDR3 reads CASSPGLAGVGVGGTRRANEQFF. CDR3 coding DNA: TGTGCCAGCAGCCCAGGACTAGCGGGAGTAGGTGTAGGGGGGACAAGGAGGGCCAATGAGCAGTTCTTC.

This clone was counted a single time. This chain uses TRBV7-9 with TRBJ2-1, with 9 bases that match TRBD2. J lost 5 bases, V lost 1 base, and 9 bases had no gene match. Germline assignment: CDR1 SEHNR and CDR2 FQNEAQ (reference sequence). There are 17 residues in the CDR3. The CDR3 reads CASSLVGSGGADNEQFF. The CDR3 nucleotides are TGTGCCAGCAGCTTAGTTGGTAGCGGGGGAGCCGACAATGAGCAGTTCTTC.

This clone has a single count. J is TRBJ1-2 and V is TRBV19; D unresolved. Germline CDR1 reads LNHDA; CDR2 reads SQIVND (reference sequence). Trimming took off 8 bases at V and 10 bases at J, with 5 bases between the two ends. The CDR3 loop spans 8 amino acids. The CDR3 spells CASGFYTF. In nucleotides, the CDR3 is TGTGCCAGTGGTTTCTACACCTTC.

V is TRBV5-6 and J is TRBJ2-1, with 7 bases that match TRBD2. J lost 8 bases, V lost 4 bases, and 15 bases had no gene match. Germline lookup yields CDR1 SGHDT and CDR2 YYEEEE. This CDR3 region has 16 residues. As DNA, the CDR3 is TGTGCCAGCAGCCCCGAATTGGGAGGGCTTGGTGATGAGCAGTTCTTC. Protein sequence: CASSPELGGLGDEQFF.